These 21 T cell receptor beta chains originate from one sample sequenced in a study of spatial heterogeneity in lung cancer. Points from the study as a whole: How many expanded intratumoral alpha and beta TCRs were present tracked the tumor mutation count, which was a count of nonsynonymous mutations.

Their specific antigens are unknown. The time point was: sample taken at primary tumor resection. TCRdb reprocessed the 5' RACE reads via MiXCR and lists one record per CDR3 protein. The sample shows over 1,500 distinct CDR3 sequences, about 10% of them seen only once. Sequencing used lung tumor tissue, obtained at surgery. The receptors here all came from a female donor with early-stage non-small cell lung cancer.

By proportion, this clonotype is medium-sized. This beta chain is a stray read from a library made for alpha chains; its abundance is not meaningful. The chain has TRBV6-6 and TRBJ2-3; D might be TRBD1 or TRBD2, each matching 5 bases. Germline V lookup: CDR1 MNHNY, CDR2 SVGAGI (reference sequence). The CDR3 covers 17 residues. Trimming shortened V by 2 bases and J by 5 bases, and 20 bases separated the two germline ends. CDR3 nucleotides: TGTGCCAGCAGTTACCAGAGAAGACAGTTCGCGGGAGATACGCAGTATTTT. It encodes CASSYQRRQFAGDTQYF.

In this sample, this clonotype is medium-sized. This beta chain was picked up by a library intended for alpha chains and is off target, so its count carries little meaning. The V call is TRBV14, the J call TRBJ1-1; D unclear. The CDR3 covers 12 residues. The germline V gene encodes CDR1 SGHDN and CDR2 FVKESK. V was trimmed by 6 bases and J by 4 bases, leaving 9 bases between them. The CDR3 nucleotides read TGTGCCAGCAGTCTGGGTAGCACTGAAGCTTTCTTT. Amino acid sequence: CASSLGSTEAFF.

By share of the sample, this clonotype is medium-sized (0.01 to 0.1%). This beta chain came through as a stray read in a library set up for alpha chains, and its size says little. The rearrangement uses TRBV7-2 and TRBJ2-3, with a tentative D call TRBD1 (6 bases). V was pared by 2 bases and J by 4 bases, with 13 bases between. The germline CDR1 and CDR2 sequences are SGHTA and FQGNSA. CDR3 length: 15 amino acids. The CDR3 DNA follows: TGTGCCAGCAGCTTAAATGGGGCAGGGGCAGATACGCAGTATTTT. Translation: CASSLNGAGADTQYF.

This clonotype is labeled as medium-sized. For a library built for alpha chains, this beta chain is a stray read; little rests on its size. The chain combines TRBV20-1 with TRBJ1-1; unclear D gene. CDR1 and CDR2 (germline): DFQATT, SNEGSKA (reference sequence). This CDR3 is built from 12 residues. Trimming removed 5 bases from V and 0 bases from J, with 7 bases in between. This CDR3 reads CSASDLNTEAFF. The CDR3 DNA reads as TGCAGTGCTTCAGATTTGAACACTGAAGCTTTCTTT.

This clonotype is labeled large (0.1 to 1%). This beta chain appears as a stray read in a library generated for alpha chains; its size is not informative. The chain links TRBV4-2 to TRBJ2-5, with D tentatively TRBD2 (5 bases). The germline gives CDR1 LGHNA, CDR2 YNFKEQ. The CDR3 runs 17 residues. With 1 base removed from V and 1 base from J, the gap between germline ends came to 16 bases. This chain's CDR3 is CASSQVLNLRGQETQYF. For the CDR3, the DNA is TGTGCCAGCAGCCAAGTACTGAATCTTCGGGGCCAAGAGACCCAGTACTTC.

This clonotype was seen repeatedly, ten times or more. A library prepared for alpha chains yielded this beta chain as an off-target read; its size is of little meaning. The V gene is TRBV20-1, the J gene TRBJ1-1; D is unclear. The CDR3 runs to 10 residues. Germline V gene lookup returns CDR1 DFQATT and CDR2 SNEGSKA (reference sequence). With 7 bases removed from V and 1 base from J, the gap between germline ends came to 4 bases. The CDR3 loop reads CSGRNTEAFF. CDR3 DNA sequence: TGCAGTGGGCGGAACACTGAAGCTTTCTTT.

By sample share, this clonotype is large. Little can be read into the size of this beta chain, an off-target read in a library designed for alpha chains. J is TRBJ2-7 and V is TRBV6-1, with 8 bases that match TRBD2. J gave up 2 bases and V 10 bases, and 10 bases lay outside the gene matches. Germline V gene sequence: CDR1 MNHNS, CDR2 SASEGT. This CDR3 region has 14 residues. This chain's CDR3 is CATGLGLAAYEQYF. DNA for the CDR3: TGTGCCACCGGACTAGGACTAGCCGCCTACGAGCAGTACTTC.

This clonotype came up many times. In a library made to pick up alpha chains, this beta chain is a stray read with a size that means little. This sequence joins TRBV20-1 and TRBJ1-6; perhaps TRBD1 as D (5 bases). V was clipped by 6 bases and J by 10 bases, with 13 bases between them. Germline loops: CDR1 DFQATT, CDR2 SNEGSKA (reference sequence). The CDR3 contains 12 residues. The CDR3 nucleotides read TGCAGTGCGTACCAGGGCGGCTCACCCCTCCACTTT. It yields the protein CSAYQGGSPLHF.

On this clonotype itself: This beta chain represents an off-target read in a library built for alpha chains; its size is of limited meaning. J is TRBJ1-5 and V is TRBV4-3; no firm D call. V gave up 0 bases and J gave up 2 bases, with 11 bases separating them. The CDR3 covers 16 residues. Looked up from germline, CDR1 is LGHNA and CDR2 is YSLEER. CDR3 residues: CASSQDLRGGNQPQHF. Written as DNA, the CDR3 is TGCGCCAGCAGCCAAGATCTAAGAGGTGGCAATCAGCCCCAGCATTTT.

Of note for this clonotype: This beta chain is a stray read from a library made for alpha chains; its abundance is not meaningful. This rearrangement joins TRBV20-1 to TRBJ2-3, with 7 bases matching TRBD2. CDR1 and CDR2 (germline): DFQATT, SNEGSKA (reference sequence). The V segment lost 0 bases and the J segment 6 bases; nucleotides outside the gene matches: 9. The CDR3 totals 15 residues. CDR3 protein: CSARDTGTNPDTQYF. CDR3 DNA sequence: TGCAGTGCTAGAGATACCGGGACTAACCCCGATACGCAGTATTTT.

In the case of this clonotype: This beta chain turned up in a library designed for alpha chains; as an off-target read, its abundance says little. The gene calls are TRBV12-3 or TRBV12-4 and TRBJ2-2; a possible D gene is TRBD1 (7 bases). The CDR3 runs to 15 residues. Trimming took 6 bases from V and 2 from J, leaving 13 bases between them. As DNA, the CDR3 is TGTGCCAGCAGGGAGGGGGCGCCCAACACCGGGGAGCTGTTTTTT. As protein: CASREGAPNTGELFF.

Many counts were recorded for this clonotype. This beta chain is a stray sequence in a library constructed for alpha chains; its clone size is not meaningful. The chain links TRBV20-1 to TRBJ2-1; 8 nucleotides align to TRBD1. The CDR3 totals 13 residues. CDR1 and CDR2 from the germline V gene are DFQATT and SNEGSKA (reference sequence). J was trimmed by 3 bases and V by 6 bases; bases with no gene match: 4. Here the CDR3 DNA reads TGCAGTGCACCGACAGGGGACTACAATGAGCAGTTCTTC. As protein: CSAPTGDYNEQFF.

This clonotype is medium-sized by share. This beta chain represents an off-target read in a library built for alpha chains; its size is of limited meaning. The chain links TRBV29-1 to TRBJ2-7, with 11 bases fitting TRBD2. The CDR3 sequence is 15 residues long. V lost 4 bases and J lost 4; bases outside the gene matches: 9. Germline CDR1 and CDR2: SQVTM and ANQGSEA. The CDR3 coding sequence is TGCAGCGTTGTCGGGACTAGCGGTTCTACGTACGAGCAGTACTTC. Residues: CSVVGTSGSTYEQYF.

About this clonotype: In a library made to pick up alpha chains, this beta chain is a stray read with a size that means little. The V and J genes are TRBV28 and TRBJ2-7; perhaps TRBD2 as D (5 bases). The V gene's germline CDR1 is MDHEN and CDR2 SYDVKM. The CDR3 spans 15 residues. Trimming cost V 5 bases and J 2 bases, with 16 bases left between them. The CDR3 spells CASSPERVGPYEQYF. For the CDR3, the DNA is TGTGCCAGCAGTCCCGAGAGGGTCGGACCCTACGAGCAGTACTTC.

This clonotype was counted many times. With the library built for alpha chains, this beta chain is off target and its frequency is not meaningful. This chain joins TRBV9 and TRBJ1-1, with unresolved D. Trimming cost V 0 bases and J 1 base, with 7 bases left between them. Germline-derived CDR1 and CDR2 are SGDLS and YYNGEE. CDR3 length: 14 residues. CDR3 bases: TGTGCCAGCAGCGTAGAGGCCCAGAACACTGAAGCTTTCTTT. This sequence encodes CASSVEAQNTEAFF.

By proportion, this clonotype is medium-sized. This beta chain is a stray sequence in a library constructed for alpha chains; its clone size is not meaningful. The chain has TRBV6-1 and TRBJ2-7; D ambiguous. The CDR3 covers 14 residues. CDR1 is MNHNS, CDR2 SASEGT, per germline. V lost 0 bases and J 2 bases, leaving 8 bases between the germline ends. The CDR3 reads CASSEALGPYEQYF. CDR3 nucleotide sequence: TGTGCCAGCAGTGAAGCGCTAGGACCCTACGAGCAGTACTTC.

This clonotype is labeled as medium-sized. A library made for alpha chains picked up this beta chain off target, so its size means little. The genes are TRBV12-3 or TRBV12-4 and TRBJ2-7, with D unclear. CDR3 length: 12 amino acids. The germline V and J ends were trimmed by 4 bases and 5 bases, with 9 bases remaining between them. This CDR3 reads CASSSSLNEQYF. CDR3 sequence (DNA): TGTGCCAGCAGTTCAAGTCTCAACGAGCAGTACTTC.

This clonotype occurred many times. Little can be read into the size of this beta chain, an off-target read in a library designed for alpha chains. The V and J genes are TRBV28 and TRBJ2-5; 15 nucleotides match TRBD2. The length of the CDR3 is 17 residues. Per the germline V gene, CDR1 is MDHEN and CDR2 is SYDVKM. J gave up 4 bases and V 5 bases, and 8 bases lay outside the gene matches. CDR3 coding DNA: TGTGCCAGCAGTCCCCGGACTAGCGGGAGGGCCGGAGAGACCCAGTACTTC. This gives the protein CASSPRTSGRAGETQYF.

Judged by abundance, this clonotype is large (0.1 to 1%). This beta chain is an off-target read within a library intended for alpha chains, so its frequency means little. CDR3 nucleotides: TGTGCCAGCAGCTTAGATGTCCGAGGAGTATCCTACGAGCAGTACTTC. Protein sequence: CASSLDVRGVSYEQYF. The chain recombines TRBV7-9 with TRBJ2-7; no definite D call. Germline CDR1 and CDR2: SEHNR and FQNEAQ (reference sequence). The V end lost 1 base, the J end lost 1 base, and 14 bases lay between the germline ends. The CDR3 runs 16 residues. Full variable domain (missing parts from reference TRBV7-9 and TRBJ2-7): DTGVSQNPRHKITKRGQNVTFRCDPISEHNRLYWYRQTLGQGPEFLTYFQNEAQLEKSRLLSDRFSAERPKGSFSTLEIQRTEQGDSAMYLCASSLDVRGVSYEQYFGPGTRLTVT.

Judged by abundance, this clonotype is medium-sized. Because the library targeted alpha chains, this beta chain is an off-target read whose size means little. The chain carries TRBV6-5 and TRBJ2-6; tentatively, D is TRBD1 (5 bases). The germline V gene encodes CDR1 MNHEY and CDR2 SVGAGI. The CDR3 length is 15 residues. The V end lost 7 bases, the J end lost 2 bases, and 12 bases lay between the germline ends. The CDR3 DNA sequence: TGTGCCAGCAACAACCGACAGACTGGGGCCAACGTCCTGACTTTC. Its protein is CASNNRQTGANVLTF.

For this clonotype: At one of its ends the junction is not consistent with the germline gene, which may arise from a read error. This beta chain is a stray sequence in a library constructed for alpha chains; its clone size is not meaningful. The chain couples TRBV20-1 to TRBJ2-2; 13 bases align to TRBD2. Looked up from germline, CDR1 is DFQATT and CDR2 is SNEGSKA (reference sequence). The CDR3 spans 16 residues. CDR3 coding DNA: TGCAGTGCTAGACAAACTAGCGGGAGGGCCCCCGGGGAGCCGTTTTTT. This gives the protein CSARQTSGRAPGEPFF.